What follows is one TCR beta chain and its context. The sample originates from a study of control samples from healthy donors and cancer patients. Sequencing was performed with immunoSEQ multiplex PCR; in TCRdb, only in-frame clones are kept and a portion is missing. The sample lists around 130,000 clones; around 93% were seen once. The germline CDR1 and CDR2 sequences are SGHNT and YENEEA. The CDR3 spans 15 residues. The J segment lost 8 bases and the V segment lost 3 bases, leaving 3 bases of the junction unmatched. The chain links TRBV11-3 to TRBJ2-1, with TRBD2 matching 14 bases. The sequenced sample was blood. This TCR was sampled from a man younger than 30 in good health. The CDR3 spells CASSFSGLAGDEQFF. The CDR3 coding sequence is TGTGCCAGCAGCTTCTCGGGACTAGCGGGGGATGAGCAGTTCTTC.